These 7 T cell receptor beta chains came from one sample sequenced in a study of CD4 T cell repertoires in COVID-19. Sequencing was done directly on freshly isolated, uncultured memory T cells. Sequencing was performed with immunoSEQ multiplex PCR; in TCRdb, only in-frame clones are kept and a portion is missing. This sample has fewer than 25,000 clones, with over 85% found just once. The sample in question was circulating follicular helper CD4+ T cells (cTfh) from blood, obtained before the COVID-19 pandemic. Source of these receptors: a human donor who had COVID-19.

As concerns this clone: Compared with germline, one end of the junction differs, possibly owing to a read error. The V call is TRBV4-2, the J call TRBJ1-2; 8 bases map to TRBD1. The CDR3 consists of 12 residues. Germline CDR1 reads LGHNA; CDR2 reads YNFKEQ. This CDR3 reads CASSPDRAGYAF. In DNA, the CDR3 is TGTGCCAGCAGCCCGGACAGGGCTGGCTACGCCTTC.

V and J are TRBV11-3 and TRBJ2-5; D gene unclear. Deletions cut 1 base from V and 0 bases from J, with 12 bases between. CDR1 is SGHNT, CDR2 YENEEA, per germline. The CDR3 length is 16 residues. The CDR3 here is CASSLGYKQYQETQYF. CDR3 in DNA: TGTGCCAGCAGCTTAGGGTACAAACAGTACCAAGAGACCCAGTACTTC. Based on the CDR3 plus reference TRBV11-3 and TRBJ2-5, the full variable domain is EAGVVQSPRYKIIEKKQPVAFWCNPISGHNTLYWYLQNLGQGPELLIRYENEEAVDDSQLPKDRFSAERLKGVDSTLKIQPAELGDSAVYLCASSLGYKQYQETQYFGPGTRLLVL.

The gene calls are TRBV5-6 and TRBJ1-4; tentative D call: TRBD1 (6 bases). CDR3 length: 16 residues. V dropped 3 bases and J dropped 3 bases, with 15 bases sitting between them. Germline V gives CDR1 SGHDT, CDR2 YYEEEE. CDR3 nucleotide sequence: TGTGCCAGCAGCTATCGGGGGGGCAGTGCTAATGAAAAACTGTTTTTT. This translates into CASSYRGGSANEKLFF.

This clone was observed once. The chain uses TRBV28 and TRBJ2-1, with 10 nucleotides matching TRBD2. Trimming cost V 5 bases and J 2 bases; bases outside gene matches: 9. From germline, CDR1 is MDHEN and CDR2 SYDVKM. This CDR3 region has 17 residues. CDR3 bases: TGTGCCAGCAGTCCATCCGGACTAGCGGATACCTACAATGAGCAGTTCTTC. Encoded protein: CASSPSGLADTYNEQFF. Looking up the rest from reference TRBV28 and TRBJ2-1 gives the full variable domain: DVKVTQSSRYLVKRTGEKVFLECVQDMDHENMFWYRQDPGLGLRLIYFSYDVKMKEKGDIPEGYSVSREKKERFSLILESASTNQTSMYLCASSPSGLADTYNEQFFGPGTRLTVL.

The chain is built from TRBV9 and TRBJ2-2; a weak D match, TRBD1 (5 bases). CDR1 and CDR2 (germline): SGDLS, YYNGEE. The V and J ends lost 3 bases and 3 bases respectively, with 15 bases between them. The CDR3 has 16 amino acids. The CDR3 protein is CASSGPTVADTGELFF. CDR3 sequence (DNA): TGTGCCAGCAGCGGACCGACAGTGGCGGACACCGGGGAGCTGTTTTTT.

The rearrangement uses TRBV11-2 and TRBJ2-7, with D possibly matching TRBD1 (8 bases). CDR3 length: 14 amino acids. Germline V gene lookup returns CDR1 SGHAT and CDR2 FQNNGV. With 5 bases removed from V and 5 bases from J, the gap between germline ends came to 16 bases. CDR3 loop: CASSPNRGGDEQYF. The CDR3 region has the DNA TGTGCCAGCAGCCCCAACAGGGGGGGGGACGAGCAGTACTTC.

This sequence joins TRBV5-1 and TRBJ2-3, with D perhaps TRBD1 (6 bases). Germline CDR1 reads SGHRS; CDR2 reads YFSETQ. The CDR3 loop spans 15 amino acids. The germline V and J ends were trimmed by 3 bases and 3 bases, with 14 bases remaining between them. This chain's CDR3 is CASSWRADRTDTQYF. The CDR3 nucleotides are TGCGCCAGCAGCTGGAGAGCCGACAGGACAGATACGCAGTATTTT.